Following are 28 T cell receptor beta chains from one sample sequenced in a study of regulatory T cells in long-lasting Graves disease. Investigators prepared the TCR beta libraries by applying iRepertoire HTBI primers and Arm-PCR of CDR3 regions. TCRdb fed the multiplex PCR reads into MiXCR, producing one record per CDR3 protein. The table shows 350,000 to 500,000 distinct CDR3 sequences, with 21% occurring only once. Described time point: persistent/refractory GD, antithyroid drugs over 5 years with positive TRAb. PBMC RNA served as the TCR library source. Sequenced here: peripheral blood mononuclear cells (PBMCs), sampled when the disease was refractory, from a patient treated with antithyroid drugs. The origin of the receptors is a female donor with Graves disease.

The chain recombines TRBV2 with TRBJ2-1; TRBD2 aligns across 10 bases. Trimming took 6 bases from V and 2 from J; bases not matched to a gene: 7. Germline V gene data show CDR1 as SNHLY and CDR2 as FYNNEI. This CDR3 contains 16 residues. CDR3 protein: CASSRPTSGAYNEQFF. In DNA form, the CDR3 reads TGTGCCAGCAGCCGCCCAACTAGCGGGGCCTACAATGAGCAGTTCTTC.

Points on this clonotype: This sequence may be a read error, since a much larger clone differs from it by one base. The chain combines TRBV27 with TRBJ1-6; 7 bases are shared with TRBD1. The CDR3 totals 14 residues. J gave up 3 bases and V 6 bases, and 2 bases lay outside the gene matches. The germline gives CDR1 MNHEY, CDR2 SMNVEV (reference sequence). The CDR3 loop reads CASSRQGYNSPLHF. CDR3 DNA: TGTGCCAGCAGCCGACAGGGCTATAATTCACCCCTCCACTTT.

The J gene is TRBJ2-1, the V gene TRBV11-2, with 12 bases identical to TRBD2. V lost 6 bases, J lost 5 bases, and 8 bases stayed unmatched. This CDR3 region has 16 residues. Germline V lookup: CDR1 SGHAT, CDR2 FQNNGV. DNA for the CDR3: TGTGCCAGCAGTTCACCCCGGACTAGCGGGAACAATGAGCAGTTCTTC. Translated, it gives CASSSPRTSGNNEQFF.

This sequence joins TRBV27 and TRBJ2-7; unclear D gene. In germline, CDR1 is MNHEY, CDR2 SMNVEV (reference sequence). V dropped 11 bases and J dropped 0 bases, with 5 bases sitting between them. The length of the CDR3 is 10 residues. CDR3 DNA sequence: TGTGCCGGTGGCTCCTACGAGCAGTACTTC. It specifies CAGGSYEQYF.

The CDR3 reads CASSGWDKNTEAFF. For the CDR3, the DNA is TGCGCCAGCAGCGGGTGGGACAAGAACACTGAAGCTTTCTTT. V gene TRBV5-1 combines with J gene TRBJ1-1; weak D call: TRBD1 (6 bases). This CDR3 spans 14 amino acids. Germline CDR1 is SGHRS and CDR2 is YFSETQ. V was pared by 4 bases and J by 1 base, with 11 bases between.

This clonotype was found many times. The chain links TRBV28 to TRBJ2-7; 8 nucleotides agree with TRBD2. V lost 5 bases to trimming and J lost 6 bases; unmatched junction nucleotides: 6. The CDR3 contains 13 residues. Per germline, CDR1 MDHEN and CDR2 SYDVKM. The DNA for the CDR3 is TGTGCCAGCAGTCCATTAGCGGGACCCGAGCAGTACTTC. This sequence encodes CASSPLAGPEQYF.

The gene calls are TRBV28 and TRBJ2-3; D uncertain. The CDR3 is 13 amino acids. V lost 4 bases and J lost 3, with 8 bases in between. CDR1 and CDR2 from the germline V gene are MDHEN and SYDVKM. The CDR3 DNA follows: TGTGCCAGCAGTTGGGCCGGGACAGATACGCAGTATTTT. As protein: CASSWAGTDTQYF.

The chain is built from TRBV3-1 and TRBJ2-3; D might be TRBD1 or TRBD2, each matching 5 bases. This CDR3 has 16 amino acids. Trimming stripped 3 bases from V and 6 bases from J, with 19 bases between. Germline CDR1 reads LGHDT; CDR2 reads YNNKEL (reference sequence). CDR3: CASSHIRDPLGDTQYF. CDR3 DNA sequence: TGTGCCAGCAGCCACATCCGGGACCCCCTAGGGGATACGCAGTATTTT.

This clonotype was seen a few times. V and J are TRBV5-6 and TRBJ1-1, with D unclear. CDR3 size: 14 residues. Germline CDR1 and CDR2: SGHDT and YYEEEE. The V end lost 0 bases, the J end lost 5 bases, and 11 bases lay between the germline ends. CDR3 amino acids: CASSLGSRKTEAFF. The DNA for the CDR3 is TGTGCCAGCAGCTTGGGCTCAAGGAAGACTGAAGCTTTCTTT.

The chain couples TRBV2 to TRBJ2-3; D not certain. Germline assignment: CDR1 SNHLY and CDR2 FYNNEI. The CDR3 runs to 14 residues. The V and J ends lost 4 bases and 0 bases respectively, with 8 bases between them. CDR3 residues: CASSGQLSTDTQYF. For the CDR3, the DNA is TGTGCCAGCAGTGGACAATTGAGCACAGATACGCAGTATTTT.

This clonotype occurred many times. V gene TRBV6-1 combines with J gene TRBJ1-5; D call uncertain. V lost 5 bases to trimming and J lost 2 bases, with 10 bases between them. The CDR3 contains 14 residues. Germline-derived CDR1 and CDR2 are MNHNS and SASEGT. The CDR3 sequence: CASSLKGRNQPQHF. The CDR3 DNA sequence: TGTGCCAGCAGTCTAAAGGGCCGCAATCAGCCCCAGCATTTT.

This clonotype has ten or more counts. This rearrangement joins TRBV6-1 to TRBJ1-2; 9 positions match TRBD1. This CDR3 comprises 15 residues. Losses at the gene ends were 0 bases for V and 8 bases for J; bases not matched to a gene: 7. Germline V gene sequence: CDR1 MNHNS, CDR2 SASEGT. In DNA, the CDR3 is TGTGCCAGCAGTGAAGCGACAGGGGGATGGAGGGGCTACACCTTC. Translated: CASSEATGGWRGYTF.

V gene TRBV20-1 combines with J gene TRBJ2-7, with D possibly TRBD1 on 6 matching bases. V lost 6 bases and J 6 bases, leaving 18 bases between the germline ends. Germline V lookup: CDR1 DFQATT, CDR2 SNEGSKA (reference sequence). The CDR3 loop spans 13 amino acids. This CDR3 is CSAKYGTISEQYF. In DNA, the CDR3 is TGCAGTGCCAAATACGGGACAATCAGCGAGCAGTACTTC.

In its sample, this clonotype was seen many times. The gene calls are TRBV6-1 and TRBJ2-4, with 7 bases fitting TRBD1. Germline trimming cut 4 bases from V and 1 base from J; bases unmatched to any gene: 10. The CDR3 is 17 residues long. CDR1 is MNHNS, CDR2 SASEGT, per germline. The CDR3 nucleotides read TGTGCCAGCAGTGCGCGACAGGGCAATGCCGCCAAAAACATTCAGTACTTC. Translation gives CASSARQGNAAKNIQYF.

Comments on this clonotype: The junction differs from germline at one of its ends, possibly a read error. The CDR3 loop is CAGSLPNSGANVLTF. The CDR3 bases are TGCGCCGGCAGCCTACCTAACTCTGGGGCCAACGTCCTGACTTTC. The chain joins TRBV5-1 to TRBJ2-6; D remains ambiguous. This CDR3 spans 15 amino acids. CDR1 SGHRS and CDR2 YFSETQ come from the germline V gene. Supplemented by reference TRBV5-1 and TRBJ2-6, the full variable domain reads KAGVTQTPRYLIKTRGQQVTLSCSPISGHRSVSWYQQTPGQGLQFLFEYFSETQRNKGNFPGRFSGRQFSNSRSEMNVSTLELGDSALYLCAGSLPNSGANVLTFGAGSRLTVL.

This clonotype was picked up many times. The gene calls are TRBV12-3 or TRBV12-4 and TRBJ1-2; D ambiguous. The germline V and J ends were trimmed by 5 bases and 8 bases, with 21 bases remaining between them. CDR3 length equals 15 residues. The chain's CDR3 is CASSPIGSPARGYTF. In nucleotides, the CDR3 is TGTGCCAGCAGTCCCATCGGGAGCCCCGCGAGGGGCTACACCTTC.

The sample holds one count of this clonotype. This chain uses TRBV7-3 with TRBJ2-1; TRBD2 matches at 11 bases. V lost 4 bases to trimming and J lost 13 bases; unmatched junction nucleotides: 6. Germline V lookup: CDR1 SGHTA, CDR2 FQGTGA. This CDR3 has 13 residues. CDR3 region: CASSSTSGSGQFF. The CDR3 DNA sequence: TGTGCCAGCAGCTCTACTAGCGGGAGTGGTCAGTTCTTC. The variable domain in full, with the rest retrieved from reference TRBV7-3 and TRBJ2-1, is GAGVSQTPSNKVTEKGKYVELRCDPISGHTALYWYRQSLGQGPEFLIYFQGTGAADDSGLPNDRFFAVRPEGSVSTLKIQRTERGDSAVYLCASSSTSGSGQFFGPGTRLTVL.

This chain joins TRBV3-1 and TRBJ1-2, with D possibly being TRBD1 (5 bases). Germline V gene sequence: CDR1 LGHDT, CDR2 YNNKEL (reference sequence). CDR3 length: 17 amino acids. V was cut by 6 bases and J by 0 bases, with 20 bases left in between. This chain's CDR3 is CASSYSGGSIANYGYTF. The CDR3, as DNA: TGTGCCAGCAGTTACTCGGGGGGGTCGATAGCTAACTATGGCTACACCTTC.

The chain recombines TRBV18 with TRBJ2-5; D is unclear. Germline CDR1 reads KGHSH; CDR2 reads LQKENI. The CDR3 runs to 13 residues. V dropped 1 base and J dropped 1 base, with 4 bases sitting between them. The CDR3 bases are TGTGCCAGCTCACCACACAGCCAAGAGACCCAGTACTTC. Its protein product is CASSPHSQETQYF. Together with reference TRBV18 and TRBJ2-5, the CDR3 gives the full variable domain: NAGVMQNPRHLVRRRGQEARLRCSPMKGHSHVYWYRQLPEEGLKFMVYLQKENIIDESGMPKERFSAEFPKEGPSILRIQQVVRGDSAAYFCASSPHSQETQYFGPGTRLLVL.

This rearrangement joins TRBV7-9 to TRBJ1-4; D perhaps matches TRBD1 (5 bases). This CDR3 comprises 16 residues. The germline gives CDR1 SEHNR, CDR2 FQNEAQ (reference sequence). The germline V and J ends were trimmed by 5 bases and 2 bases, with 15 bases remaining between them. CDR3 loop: CASSDYRWGTNEKLFF. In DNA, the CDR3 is TGTGCCAGCAGCGACTACCGGTGGGGGACTAATGAAAAACTGTTTTTT.

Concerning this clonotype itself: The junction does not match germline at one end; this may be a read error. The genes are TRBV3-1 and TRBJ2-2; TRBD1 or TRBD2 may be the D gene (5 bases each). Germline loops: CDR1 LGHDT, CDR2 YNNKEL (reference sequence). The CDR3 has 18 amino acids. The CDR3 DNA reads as TGTGCCAGCAGCGGACGACCATCAGGGAGAGGTAACACCGGGGAGCTGGTTTTT. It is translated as CASSGRPSGRGNTGELVF.

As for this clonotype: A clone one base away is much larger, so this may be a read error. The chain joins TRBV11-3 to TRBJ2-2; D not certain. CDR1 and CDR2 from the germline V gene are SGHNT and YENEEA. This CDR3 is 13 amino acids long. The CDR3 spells CAGSLVKAGELFF. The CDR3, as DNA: TGTGCCGGCAGCTTAGTCAAGGCCGGGGAGCTGTTTTTT. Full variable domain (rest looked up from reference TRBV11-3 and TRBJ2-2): EAGVVQSPRYKIIEKKQPVAFWCNPISGHNTLYWYLQNLGQGPELLIRYENEEAVDDSQLPKDRFSAERLKGVDSTLKIQPAELGDSAVYLCAGSLVKAGELFFGEGSRLTVL.

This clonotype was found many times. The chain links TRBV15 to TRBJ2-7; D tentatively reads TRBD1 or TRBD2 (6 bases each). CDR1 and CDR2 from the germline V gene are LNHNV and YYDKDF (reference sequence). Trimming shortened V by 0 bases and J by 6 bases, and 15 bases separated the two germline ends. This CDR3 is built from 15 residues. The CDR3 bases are TGTGCCACCAGCAGAGAGGGGGCGATGCGGGGCGAGCAGTACTTC. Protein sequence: CATSREGAMRGEQYF.

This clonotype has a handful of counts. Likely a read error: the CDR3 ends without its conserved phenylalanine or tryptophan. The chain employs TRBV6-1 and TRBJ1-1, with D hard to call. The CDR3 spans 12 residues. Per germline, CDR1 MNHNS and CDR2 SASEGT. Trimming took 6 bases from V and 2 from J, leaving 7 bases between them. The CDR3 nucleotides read TGTGCCAGCAGCCAAACAAACACTGAAGCTTTCCTT. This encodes CASSQTNTEAFL.

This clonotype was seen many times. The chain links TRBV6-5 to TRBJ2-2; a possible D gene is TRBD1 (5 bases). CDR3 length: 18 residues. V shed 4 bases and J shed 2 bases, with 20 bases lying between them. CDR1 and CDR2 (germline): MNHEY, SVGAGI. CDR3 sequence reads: CASSSPSPSQANTGELFF. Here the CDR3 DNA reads TGTGCCAGCAGTTCCCCCAGCCCCTCACAGGCAAACACCGGGGAGCTGTTTTTT.

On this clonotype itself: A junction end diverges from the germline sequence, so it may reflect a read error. CDR3 DNA: TGCACCAGCAGCGTAGCAGGGGTGGGGGCCAACGTCCTGACTTTC. Its translation is CTSSVAGVGANVLTF. This chain joins TRBV5-1 and TRBJ2-6, with D possibly being TRBD1 (6 bases). Germline-derived CDR1 and CDR2 are SGHRS and YFSETQ. The CDR3 extends over 15 amino acids.

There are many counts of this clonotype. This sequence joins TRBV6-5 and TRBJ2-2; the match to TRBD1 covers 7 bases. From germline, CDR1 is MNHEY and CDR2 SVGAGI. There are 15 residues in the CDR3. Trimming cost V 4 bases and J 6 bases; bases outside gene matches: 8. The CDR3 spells CASSSPTGIAGELFF. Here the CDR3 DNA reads TGTGCCAGCAGTTCCCCGACAGGGATCGCCGGGGAGCTGTTTTTT.

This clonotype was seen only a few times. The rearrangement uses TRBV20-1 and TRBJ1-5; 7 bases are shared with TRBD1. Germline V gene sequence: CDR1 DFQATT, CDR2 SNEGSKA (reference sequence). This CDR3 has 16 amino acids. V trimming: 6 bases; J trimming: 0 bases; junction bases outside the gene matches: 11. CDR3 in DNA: TGCAGTGCCGGACCCCAGGGGGTTGTTAGCAATCAGCCCCAGCATTTT. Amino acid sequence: CSAGPQGVVSNQPQHF.